This T cell receptor beta chain came from a study of blood T cell repertoires in COVID-19. In the study overall: COVID-19 samples, acute and convalescent, were from the United States, Italy and Spain. PBMCs, B-cell-depleted T cells, or T cells were the source of the cDNA or gDNA that made up the material.

The germline gives CDR1 LNHDA, CDR2 SQIVND (reference sequence). Germline trimming cut 5 bases from V and 4 bases from J; bases unmatched to any gene: 6. This CDR3 comprises 14 residues. Original processing notes: Reference gene primer amplification yielded estimated nucleated cell counts. The repertoire was sequenced with immunoSEQ multiplex PCR; TCRdb's copy has only in-frame clones and lacks some. V, J and clone size were drawn from that table, and D and trimming were deduced from the DNA. The table shows under 250,000 clones, with roughly 80% occurring only once. The sample was peripheral blood. The rearrangement links TRBV19 to TRBJ2-7, with 9 positions matching TRBD1. The source is a woman in her fifties or sixties who had recovered from COVID-19. The chain's CDR3 is CASSRRQGGYEQYF. CDR3 in DNA: TGTGCCAGTAGTCGGAGACAGGGGGGTTACGAGCAGTACTTC.